This T cell receptor (beta chain) was documented in a study of blood T cell repertoires in COVID-19. Across the study: Spain, Italy and the United States supplied samples that represented acute and convalescent COVID-19. From T cells, B-cell-depleted T cells, or PBMCs came the material, which was cDNA or gDNA.

The J segment lost 6 bases and the V segment lost 4 bases, leaving 6 bases of the junction unmatched. CDR1 and CDR2 from the germline V gene are MNHEY and SVGAGI. The CDR3 totals 14 residues. Original processing methods: Estimated nucleated cell counts came from reference gene primer amplification. Assay: immunoSEQ multiplex PCR; the TCRdb copy retains only in-frame clones and omits some. V and J calls and clone size follow that table, whereas D and trimming were derived from the DNA. The table records 140,000 to 150,000 clones, around 90% of them present only once. V and J are TRBV6-5 and TRBJ2-3, with TRBD2 identical over 8 bases. This sequence was found in a man between 60 and 75 years old with active or convalescent COVID-19. Material for sequencing was peripheral blood. The CDR3 protein is CASSWAGTRDTQYF. In nucleotides, the CDR3 is TGTGCCAGCAGTTGGGCCGGGACTAGGGATACGCAGTATTTT.